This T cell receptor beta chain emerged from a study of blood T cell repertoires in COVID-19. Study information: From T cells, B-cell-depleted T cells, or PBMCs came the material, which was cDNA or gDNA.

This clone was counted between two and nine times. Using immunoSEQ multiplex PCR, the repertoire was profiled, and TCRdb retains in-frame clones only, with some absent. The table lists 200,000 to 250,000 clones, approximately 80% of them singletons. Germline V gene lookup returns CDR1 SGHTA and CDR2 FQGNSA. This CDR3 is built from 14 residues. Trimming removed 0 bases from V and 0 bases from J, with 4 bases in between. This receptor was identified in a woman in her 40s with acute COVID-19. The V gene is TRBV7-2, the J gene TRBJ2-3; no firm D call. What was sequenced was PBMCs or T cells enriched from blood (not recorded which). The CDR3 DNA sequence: TGTGCCAGCAGCTTAGCCTTTAGCACAGATACGCAGTATTTT. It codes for CASSLAFSTDTQYF.